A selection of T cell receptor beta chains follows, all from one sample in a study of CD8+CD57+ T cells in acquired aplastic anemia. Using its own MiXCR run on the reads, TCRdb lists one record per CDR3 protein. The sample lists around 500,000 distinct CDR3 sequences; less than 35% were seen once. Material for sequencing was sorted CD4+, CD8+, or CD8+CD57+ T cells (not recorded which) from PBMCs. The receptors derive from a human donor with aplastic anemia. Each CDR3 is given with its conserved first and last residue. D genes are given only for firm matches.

CDR3: CASSREDGYNEQFF
J: TRBJ2-1
V: TRBV5-5
D: TRBD2

CDR3: CASSQERSSRELFF
J: TRBJ2-2
V: TRBV14
D: .

CDR3: CASSFLNQPRHF
J: TRBJ1-5
V: TRBV7-2
D: .

CDR3: CASSPYRGEYTEAFF
J: TRBJ1-1
V: TRBV7-9
D: .

CDR3: CASSLTGTVFGEQYF
J: TRBJ2-7
V: TRBV4-1
D: .

CDR3: CASSYRTRGDTQYF
J: TRBJ2-3
V: TRBV7-3
D: .

CDR3: CASSLGVGDSYEQYF
J: TRBJ2-7
V: TRBV7-6
D: .

CDR3: CASSSGTSGMLQETQYF
J: TRBJ2-5
V: TRBV10-3
D: TRBD2

CDR3: CSAGLTYEQYF
J: TRBJ2-7
V: TRBV20-1
D: .

CDR3: CSARDSGSHGELFF
J: TRBJ2-2
V: TRBV20-1
D: .

CDR3: CAWLRGWEEQYF
J: TRBJ2-7
V: TRBV30
D: .

CDR3: CASSFKGGGEQYF
J: TRBJ2-7
V: TRBV7-9
D: TRBD2

CDR3: CASRLGGTGTTREKLFF
J: TRBJ1-4
V: TRBV5-1
D: .

CDR3: CASSQVRQVYTGELFF
J: TRBJ2-2
V: TRBV14
D: .

CDR3: CASSFRQGYNSPLHF
J: TRBJ1-6
V: TRBV7-9
D: .

CDR3: CASSPLGQGYVQQYF
J: TRBJ2-7
V: TRBV7-2
D: .

CDR3: CASSLVLAGKDEQFF
J: TRBJ2-1
V: TRBV7-8
D: TRBD2

CDR3: CASSSPTGGLHNSPLHF
J: TRBJ1-6
V: TRBV25-1
D: TRBD1

CDR3: CASSFRDRPSTDTQYF
J: TRBJ2-3
V: TRBV10-2
D: .

CDR3: CASSTEGRVKISGANVLTF
J: TRBJ2-6
V: TRBV4-2
D: .

CDR3: CSALAGGWSETQYF
J: TRBJ2-5
V: TRBV20-1
D: TRBD2

CDR3: CSARKASGGGYEQYF
J: TRBJ2-7
V: TRBV20-1
D: TRBD2

CDR3: CASSLGGYETQYF
J: TRBJ2-5
V: TRBV6-2/TRBV6-3
D: .

CDR3: CASSDGTGVEKLFF
J: TRBJ1-4
V: TRBV10-1
D: TRBD1

CDR3: CASSLSLSYEQYF
J: TRBJ2-7
V: TRBV7-9
D: .

CDR3: CAISDLKSQFSYEQYF
J: TRBJ2-7
V: TRBV10-3
D: .

CDR3: CASSLTPLGYEQYF
J: TRBJ2-7
V: TRBV5-5
D: .

CDR3: CAISEQPGAQGNTIYF
J: TRBJ1-3
V: TRBV10-3
D: .

CDR3: CASRPPTLGTLNTEAFF
J: TRBJ1-1
V: TRBV7-9
D: .

CDR3: CASRTGRQGGNQPQHF
J: TRBJ1-5
V: TRBV9
D: .

CDR3: CASSLIAGELYEQYF
J: TRBJ2-7
V: TRBV7-3
D: TRBD2

CDR3: CSAGGQGANYGYTF
J: TRBJ1-2
V: TRBV20-1
D: TRBD1

CDR3: CSAKVVNTEAFF
J: TRBJ1-1
V: TRBV20-1
D: .

CDR3: CATRTRDNNEQFF
J: TRBJ2-1
V: TRBV10-3
D: .

CDR3: CASSKNSGNTIYF
J: TRBJ1-3
V: TRBV2
D: .

CDR3: CASSSGQPLMNTEAFF
J: TRBJ1-1
V: TRBV13
D: .

CDR3: CASSQDPSSAYERYF
J: TRBJ2-7
V: TRBV3-1
D: .

CDR3: CASSLTHDSGNTIYF
J: TRBJ1-3
V: TRBV5-1
D: .

CDR3: CASSESWEGGIYEQYF
J: TRBJ2-7
V: TRBV10-1
D: .

CDR3: CSATKTSGGTYEQYF
J: TRBJ2-7
V: TRBV20-1
D: TRBD2